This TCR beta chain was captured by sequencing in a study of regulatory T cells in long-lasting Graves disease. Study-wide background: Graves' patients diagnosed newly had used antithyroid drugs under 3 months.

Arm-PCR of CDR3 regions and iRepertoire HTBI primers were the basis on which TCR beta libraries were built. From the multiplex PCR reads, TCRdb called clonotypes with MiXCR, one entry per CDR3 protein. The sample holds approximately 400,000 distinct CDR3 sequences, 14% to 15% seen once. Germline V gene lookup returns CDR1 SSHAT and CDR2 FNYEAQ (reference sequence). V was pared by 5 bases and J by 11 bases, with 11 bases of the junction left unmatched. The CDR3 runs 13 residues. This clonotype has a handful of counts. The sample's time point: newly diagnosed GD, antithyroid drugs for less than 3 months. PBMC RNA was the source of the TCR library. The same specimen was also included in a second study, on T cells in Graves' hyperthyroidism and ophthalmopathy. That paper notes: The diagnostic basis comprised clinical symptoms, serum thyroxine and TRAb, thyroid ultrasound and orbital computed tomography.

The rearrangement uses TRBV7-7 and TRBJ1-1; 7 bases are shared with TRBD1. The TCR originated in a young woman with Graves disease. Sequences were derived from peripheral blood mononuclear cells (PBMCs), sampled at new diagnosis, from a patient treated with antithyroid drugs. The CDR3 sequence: CASSADRASAAFF. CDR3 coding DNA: TGTGCCAGCAGCGCAGACAGGGCTTCGGCCGCTTTCTTT.